This T cell receptor beta chain was observed in a study of T cell changes during pregnancy in multiple sclerosis. Per the germline V gene, CDR1 is MNHEY and CDR2 is SMNVEV (reference sequence). The CDR3 totals 14 residues. The J segment lost 5 bases and the V segment lost 6 bases, leaving 7 bases of the junction unmatched. This clone was seen once. TCRdb's copy holds only in-frame clones and misses some; the assay was immunoSEQ multiplex PCR. The repertoire includes 55,000 to 65,000 clones, around 94% of them detected once, and around 3.2% sits in the top ten. The TCR comes from a female donor with multiple sclerosis, enrolled in a pregnancy study. Here the sequenced sample was CD8+ T cells from peripheral blood mononuclear cells, taken in the third trimester of pregnancy. The V call is TRBV27, the J call TRBJ2-5, with 9 bases lining up with TRBD1. The CDR3 region has the DNA TGTGCCAGCAGGACAACAGGGGGCGCGGAGACCCAGTACTTC. It translates to CASRTTGGAETQYF.